The source of this T cell receptor (beta chain) is a study of T cells after yellow fever vaccination. The study, taken as a whole, reports: Among primary-vaccination clones, most reappeared after the booster, at almost 98% for CD4 and 85% to 90% for CD8. Abundant bulk-population clonotypes could contaminate the FACS-sorted repertoires.

This clonotype came up many times. Its specificity is not known. TCRdb used MiXCR to reprocess the 5' RACE reads, holding one entry per CDR3 protein. Of roughly 120,000 distinct CDR3 sequences in the sample, roughly 7.9% are singletons; the top ten hold 2.7%. The length of the CDR3 is 15 residues. V was shortened by 7 bases and J by 11 bases, with 24 bases between the two germline ends. The source of this sequence is a man between 18 and 35 years old who received the YFV17D yellow fever vaccine. Sample: CD4+ T cells sorted from PBMCs, taken around 45 days after the first yellow fever vaccination. V usage is TRBV12-3 or TRBV12-4 and J usage is TRBJ1-5, with D perhaps TRBD1 (5 bases). DNA of the CDR3: TGTGCCAGCACCCGAGGGTCTGGGGCAATCAGATCCCAGCATTTT. Protein: CASTRGSGAIRSQHF.